This T cell receptor beta chain is from a study of blood T cell repertoires in COVID-19 (dated by TCRdb to 2020 to 2021). Broadly, across the study: Collaborator samples came from the United States, Italy and Spain and covered acute and convalescent phases of COVID-19. Nearly every sample came with metadata listing a de-identified subject ID, COVID-19 status, age in years and sex. Deeply sampled blood TCRbeta repertoires from subjects exposed to, actively infected with, or recovered from COVID-19 were included in the dataset. The samples were drawn from two sources: the first 160 participants of the ongoing ImmuneRACE study, and 1,200 or so subjects contributed by 6 global collaborators. The material from the prospective study consisted of cDNA or gDNA derived from T cells, B-cell-depleted T cells, or PBMCs. A freely available public database, intended as a resource for researchers studying the immune response to SARS-CoV-2, is where the repertoires were released. HLA class I and class II types, where available, came from metadata supplied by the sample provider rather than from assay-based typing.

TCRbeta CDR3 regions were amplified from genomic DNA by means of the immunoSEQ Assay, a bias-controlled multiplex PCR. Per the source publication's procedure: The number of nucleated cells in each sample was estimated by amplification of reference gene primers within the assay. To quantify the absolute abundance of each unique TCRbeta CDR3 rearrangement, sequence reads were collapsed and filtered. For each sample, productive Simpson clonality was calculated as the square root of Simpson's diversity index over productive rearrangements. Imported from immuneACCESS, the table was reduced by TCRdb to in-frame sequences with V and J called. These copies leave out some clones; in studies compared against another copy, an unresolved V gene accounts for under half, and the cause of the remainder is not known. V, J and clone size reflect that table, while D and trimming were determined from the DNA. The sample table shows more than 140,000 clones, and approximately 80% are seen once. The top ten clones comprise more than 5.5% of the sample.

On this clone itself: It has no known antigen specificity. No base qualities exist here, and no much larger clone lies one base off it.

The collaborating institutions used their own protocols to collect whole blood in K2EDTA tubes. For TCRbeta analysis, collaborators shipped samples in one of three forms: frozen whole blood, isolated PBMCs, or DNA extracted from either of those sample types. Here is what the overall study found, with its caveats: How much clinical and demographic metadata was included differed by source and by participant, and the metadata was provided uncurated.

The sequencing sample was made of peripheral blood. This receptor was obtained from a woman in her fifties or sixties in a cohort sampled during active or convalescent COVID-19.

The CDR3 has the sequence CASSLGTGWSDTQYF. The DNA sequence is as follows: TGTGCCAGCAGCTTGGGGACAGGGTGGTCAGATACGCAGTATTTT. The chain is assembled from TRBV5-4 and TRBJ2-3, and 8 bases in between align with TRBD1. From the cysteine through the phenylalanine, the CDR3 covers 15 amino acids. Just CDR3 DNA is preserved here, 45 bases in frame from base 1. V is pruned by 0 bases and J by 4 bases, leaving 4 bases of the junction without a gene match. CDR1 and CDR2 were assigned from the germline V gene (reference sequence) as SGHNT and YYREEE.